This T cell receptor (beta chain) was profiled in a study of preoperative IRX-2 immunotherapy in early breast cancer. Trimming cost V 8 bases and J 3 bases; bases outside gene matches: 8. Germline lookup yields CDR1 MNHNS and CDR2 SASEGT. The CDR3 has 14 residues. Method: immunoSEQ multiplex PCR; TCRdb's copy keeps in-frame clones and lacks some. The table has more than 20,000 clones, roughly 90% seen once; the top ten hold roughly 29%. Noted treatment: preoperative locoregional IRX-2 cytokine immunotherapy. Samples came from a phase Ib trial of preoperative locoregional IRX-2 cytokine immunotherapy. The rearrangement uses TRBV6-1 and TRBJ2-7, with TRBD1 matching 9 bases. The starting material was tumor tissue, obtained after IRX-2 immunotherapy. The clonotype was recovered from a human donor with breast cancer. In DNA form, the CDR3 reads TGTGCCAGCGAAGGACAGGGGTTCGACTACGAGCAGTACTTC. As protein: CASEGQGFDYEQYF.